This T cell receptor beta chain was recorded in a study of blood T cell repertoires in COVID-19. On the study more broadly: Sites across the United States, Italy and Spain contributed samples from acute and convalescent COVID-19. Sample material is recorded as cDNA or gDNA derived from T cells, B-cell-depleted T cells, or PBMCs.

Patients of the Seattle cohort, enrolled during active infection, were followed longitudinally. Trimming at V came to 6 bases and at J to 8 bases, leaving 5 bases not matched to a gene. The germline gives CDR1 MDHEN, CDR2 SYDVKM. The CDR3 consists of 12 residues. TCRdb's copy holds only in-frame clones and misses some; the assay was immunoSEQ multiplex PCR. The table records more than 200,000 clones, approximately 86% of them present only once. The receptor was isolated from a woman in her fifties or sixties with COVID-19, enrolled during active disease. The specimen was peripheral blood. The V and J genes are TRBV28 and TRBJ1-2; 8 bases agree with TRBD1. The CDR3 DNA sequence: TGTGCCAGCAGGGACAGGGTGAGCGGCTACACCTTC. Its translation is CASRDRVSGYTF.